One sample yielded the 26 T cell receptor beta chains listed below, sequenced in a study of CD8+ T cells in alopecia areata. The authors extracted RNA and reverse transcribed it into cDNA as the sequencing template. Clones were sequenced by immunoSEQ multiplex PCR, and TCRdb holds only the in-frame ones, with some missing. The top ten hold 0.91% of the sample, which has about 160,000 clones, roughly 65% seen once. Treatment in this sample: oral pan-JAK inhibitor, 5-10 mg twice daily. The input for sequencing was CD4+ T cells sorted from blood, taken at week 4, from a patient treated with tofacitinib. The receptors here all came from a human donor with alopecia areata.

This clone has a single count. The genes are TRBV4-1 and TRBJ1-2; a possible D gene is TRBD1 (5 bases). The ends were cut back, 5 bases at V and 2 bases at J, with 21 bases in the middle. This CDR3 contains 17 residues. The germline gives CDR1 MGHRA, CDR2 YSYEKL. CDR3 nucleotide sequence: TGCGCCAGCAGCTATCTCGTGCAGGGCCGATCGAACTATGGCTACACCTTC. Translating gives CASSYLVQGRSNYGYTF.

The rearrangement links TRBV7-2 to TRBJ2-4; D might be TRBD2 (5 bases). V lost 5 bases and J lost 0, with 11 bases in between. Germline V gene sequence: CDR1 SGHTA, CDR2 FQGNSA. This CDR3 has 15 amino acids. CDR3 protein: CASSLEAEAKNIQYF. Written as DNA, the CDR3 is TGTGCCAGCAGCCTGGAGGCGGAAGCCAAAAACATTCAGTACTTC.

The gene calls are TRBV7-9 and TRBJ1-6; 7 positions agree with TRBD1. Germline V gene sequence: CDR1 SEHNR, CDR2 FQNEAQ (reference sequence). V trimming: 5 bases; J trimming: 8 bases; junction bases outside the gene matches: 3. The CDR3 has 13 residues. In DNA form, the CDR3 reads TGTGCCAGCAGCCCGGGACAGTATTCACCCCTCCACTTT. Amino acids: CASSPGQYSPLHF.

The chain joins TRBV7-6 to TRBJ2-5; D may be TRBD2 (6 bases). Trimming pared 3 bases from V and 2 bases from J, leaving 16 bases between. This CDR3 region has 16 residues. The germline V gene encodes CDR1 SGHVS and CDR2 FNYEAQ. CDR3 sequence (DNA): TGTGCCAGCAGCTTGCTTCCTAGCGTAGGTCAAGAGACCCAGTACTTC. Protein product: CASSLLPSVGQETQYF.

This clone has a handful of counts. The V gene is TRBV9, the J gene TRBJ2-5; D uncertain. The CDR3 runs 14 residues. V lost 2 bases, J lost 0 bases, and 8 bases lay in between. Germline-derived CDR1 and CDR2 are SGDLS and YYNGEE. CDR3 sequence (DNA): TGTGCCAGCAGCGTTCAGCCGTACCAAGAGACCCAGTACTTC. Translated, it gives CASSVQPYQETQYF.

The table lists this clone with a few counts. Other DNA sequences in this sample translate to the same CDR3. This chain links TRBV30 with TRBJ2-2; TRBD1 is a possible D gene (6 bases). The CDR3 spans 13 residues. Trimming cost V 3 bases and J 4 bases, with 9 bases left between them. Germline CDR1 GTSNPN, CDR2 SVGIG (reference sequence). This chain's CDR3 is CAWSRQVTGELFF. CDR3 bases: TGTGCCTGGAGCCGACAGGTCACCGGGGAGCTGTTTTTT.

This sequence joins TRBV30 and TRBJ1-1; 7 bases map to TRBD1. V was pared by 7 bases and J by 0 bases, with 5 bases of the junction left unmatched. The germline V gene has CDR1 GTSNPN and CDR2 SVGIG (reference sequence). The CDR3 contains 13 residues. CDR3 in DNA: TGTGCCTCACCGGGACAGATGAACACTGAAGCTTTCTTT. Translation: CASPGQMNTEAFF. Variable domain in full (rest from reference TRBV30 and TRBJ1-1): SQTIHQWPATLVQPVGSPLSLECTVEGTSNPNLYWYRQAAGRGLQLLFYSVGIGQISSEVPQNLSASRPQDRQFILSSKKLLLSDSGFYLCASPGQMNTEAFFGQGTRLTVV.

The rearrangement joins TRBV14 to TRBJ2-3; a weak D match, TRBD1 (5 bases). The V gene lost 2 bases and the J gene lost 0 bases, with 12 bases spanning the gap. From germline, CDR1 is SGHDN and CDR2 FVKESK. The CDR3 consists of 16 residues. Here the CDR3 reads CASSQRGTVSTDTQYF. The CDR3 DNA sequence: TGTGCCAGCAGCCAAAGGGGAACGGTTAGCACAGATACGCAGTATTTT.

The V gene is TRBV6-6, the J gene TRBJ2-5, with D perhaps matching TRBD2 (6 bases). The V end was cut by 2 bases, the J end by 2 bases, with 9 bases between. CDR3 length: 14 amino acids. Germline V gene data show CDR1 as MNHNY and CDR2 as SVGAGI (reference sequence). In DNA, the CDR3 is TGTGCCAGCAGTTACATCCGGGGGCAAGAGACCCAGTACTTC. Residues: CASSYIRGQETQYF.

The CDR3 is CASSRGQGAYEQYF. The CDR3 DNA sequence: TGTGCCAGCAGTCGAGGACAGGGGGCCTACGAGCAGTACTTC. V gene TRBV6-5 combines with J gene TRBJ2-7; 10 bases agree with TRBD1. V dropped 5 bases and J dropped 2; count of bases not matched to a gene: 3. Germline CDR1 is MNHEY and CDR2 is SVGAGI. CDR3 length equals 14 residues.

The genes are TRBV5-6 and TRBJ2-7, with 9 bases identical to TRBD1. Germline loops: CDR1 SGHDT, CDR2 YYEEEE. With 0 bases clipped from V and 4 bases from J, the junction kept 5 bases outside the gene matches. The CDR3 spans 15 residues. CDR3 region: CASSLGDRVFYEQYF. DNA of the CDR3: TGTGCCAGCAGCTTGGGGGACAGGGTATTTTACGAGCAGTACTTC.

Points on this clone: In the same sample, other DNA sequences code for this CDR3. The CDR3 reads CSVGGSSYEQYF. CDR3 DNA sequence: TGCAGCGTTGGCGGCAGCTCCTACGAGCAGTACTTC. The chain carries TRBV29-1 and TRBJ2-7; D gene uncertain. V was cut by 4 bases and J by 0 bases, with 7 bases left in between. Looked up from germline, CDR1 is SQVTM and CDR2 is ANQGSEA. CDR3 size: 12 residues.

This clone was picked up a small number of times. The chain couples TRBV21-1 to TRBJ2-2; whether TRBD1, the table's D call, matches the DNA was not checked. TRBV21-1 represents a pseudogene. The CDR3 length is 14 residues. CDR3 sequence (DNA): TGTGCCAGCAGCAAACCTGGACAGCGCGGGGAGCTGTTTTTT. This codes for CASSKPGQRGELFF.

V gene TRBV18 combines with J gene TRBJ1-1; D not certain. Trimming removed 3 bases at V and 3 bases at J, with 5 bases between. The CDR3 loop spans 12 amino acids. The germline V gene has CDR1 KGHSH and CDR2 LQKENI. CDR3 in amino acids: CASSPRDTEAFF. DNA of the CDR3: TGTGCCAGCTCACCGAGGGACACTGAAGCTTTCTTT.

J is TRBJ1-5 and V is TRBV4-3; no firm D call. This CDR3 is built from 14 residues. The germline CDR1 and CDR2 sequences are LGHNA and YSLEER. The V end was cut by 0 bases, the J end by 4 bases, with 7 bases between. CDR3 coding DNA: TGCGCCAGCAGCCAAGAGTTAGGGAATCAGCCCCAGCATTTT. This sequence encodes CASSQELGNQPQHF.

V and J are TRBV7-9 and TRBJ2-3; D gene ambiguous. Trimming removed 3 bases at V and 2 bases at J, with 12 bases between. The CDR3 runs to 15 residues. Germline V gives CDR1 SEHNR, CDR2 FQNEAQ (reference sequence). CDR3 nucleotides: TGTGCCAGCAGCTTCAAACAGCAAAACACAGATACGCAGTATTTT. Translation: CASSFKQQNTDTQYF.

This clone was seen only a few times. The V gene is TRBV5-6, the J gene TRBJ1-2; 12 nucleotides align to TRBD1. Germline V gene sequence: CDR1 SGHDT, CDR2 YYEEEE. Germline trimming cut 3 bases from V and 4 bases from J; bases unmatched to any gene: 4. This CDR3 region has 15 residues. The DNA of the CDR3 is TGTGCCAGCAGCTCAGGGGACAGGGGGCTCTATGGCTACACCTTC. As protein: CASSSGDRGLYGYTF.

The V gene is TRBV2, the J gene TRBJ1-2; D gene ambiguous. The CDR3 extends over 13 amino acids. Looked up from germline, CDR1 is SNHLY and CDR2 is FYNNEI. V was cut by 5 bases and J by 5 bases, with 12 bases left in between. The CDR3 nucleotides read TGTGCCAGCAGTACGGCCCAAACTTATGGCTACACCTTC. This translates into CASSTAQTYGYTF. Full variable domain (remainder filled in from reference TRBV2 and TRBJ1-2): EPEVTQTPSHQVTQMGQEVILRCVPISNHLYFYWYRQILGQKVEFLVSFYNNEISEKSEIFDDQFSVERPDGSNFTLKIRSTKLEDSAMYFCASSTAQTYGYTFGSGTRLTVV.

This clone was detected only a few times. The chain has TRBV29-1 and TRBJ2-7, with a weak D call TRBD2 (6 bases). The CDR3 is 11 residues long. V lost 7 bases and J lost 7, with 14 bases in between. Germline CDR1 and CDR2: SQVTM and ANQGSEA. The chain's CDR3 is CSAGTPGEQYF. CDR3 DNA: TGCAGCGCCGGGACTCCGGGGGAGCAGTACTTC.

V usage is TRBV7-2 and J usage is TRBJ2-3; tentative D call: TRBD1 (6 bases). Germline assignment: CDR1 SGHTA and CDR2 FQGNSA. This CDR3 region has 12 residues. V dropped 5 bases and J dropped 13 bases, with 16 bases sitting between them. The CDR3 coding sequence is TGTGCCAGCAGCCTAGACAGGTCCCCTGAGTATTTT. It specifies CASSLDRSPEYF.

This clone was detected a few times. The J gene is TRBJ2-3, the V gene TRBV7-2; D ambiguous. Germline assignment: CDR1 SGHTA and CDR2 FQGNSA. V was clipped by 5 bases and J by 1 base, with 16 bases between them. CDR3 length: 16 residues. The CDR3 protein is CASSPRASSRTDTQYF. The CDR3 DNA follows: TGTGCCAGCAGCCCCCGGGCAAGCTCACGCACAGATACGCAGTATTTT.

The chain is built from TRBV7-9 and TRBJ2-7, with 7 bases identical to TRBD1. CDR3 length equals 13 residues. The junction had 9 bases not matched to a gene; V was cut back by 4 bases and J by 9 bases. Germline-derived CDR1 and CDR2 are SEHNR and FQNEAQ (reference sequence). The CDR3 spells CASSWTGPHGQYF. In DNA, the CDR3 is TGTGCCAGCAGCTGGACAGGACCCCACGGGCAGTACTTC. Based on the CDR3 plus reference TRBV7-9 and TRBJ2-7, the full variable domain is DTGVSQNPRHKITKRGQNVTFRCDPISEHNRLYWYRQTLGQGPEFLTYFQNEAQLEKSRLLSDRFSAERPKGSFSTLEIQRTEQGDSAMYLCASSWTGPHGQYFGPGTRLTVT.

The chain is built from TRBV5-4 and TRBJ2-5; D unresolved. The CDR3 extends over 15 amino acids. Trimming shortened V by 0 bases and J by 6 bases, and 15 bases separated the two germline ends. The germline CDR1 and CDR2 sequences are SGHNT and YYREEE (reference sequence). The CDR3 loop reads CASSLVLGLEKTQYF. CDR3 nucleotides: TGTGCCAGCAGCTTGGTATTAGGGTTAGAAAAGACCCAGTACTTC.

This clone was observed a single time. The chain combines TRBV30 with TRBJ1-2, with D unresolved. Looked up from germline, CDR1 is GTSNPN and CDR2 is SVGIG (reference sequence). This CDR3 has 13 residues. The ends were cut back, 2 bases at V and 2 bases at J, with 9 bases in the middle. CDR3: CAWSKTVNYGYTF. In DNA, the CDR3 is TGTGCCTGGAGTAAGACGGTCAACTATGGCTACACCTTC.

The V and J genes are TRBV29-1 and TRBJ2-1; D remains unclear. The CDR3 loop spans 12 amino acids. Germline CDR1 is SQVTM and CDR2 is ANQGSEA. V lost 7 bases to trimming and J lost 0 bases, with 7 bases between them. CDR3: CSASFSYNEQFF. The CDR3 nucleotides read TGCAGCGCCTCCTTCTCCTACAATGAGCAGTTCTTC.

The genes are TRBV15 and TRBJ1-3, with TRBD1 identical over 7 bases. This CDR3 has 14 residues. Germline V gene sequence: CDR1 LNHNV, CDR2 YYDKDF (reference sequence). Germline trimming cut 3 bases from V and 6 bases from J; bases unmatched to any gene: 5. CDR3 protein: CATSSNRGANTIYF. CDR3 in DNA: TGTGCCACCAGCAGCAACAGGGGAGCAAACACCATATATTTT. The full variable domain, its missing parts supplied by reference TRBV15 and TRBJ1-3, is DAMVIQNPRYQVTQFGKPVTLSCSQTLNHNVMYWYQQKSSQAPKLLFHYYDKDFNNEADTPDNFQSRRPNTSFCFLDIRSPGLGDTAMYLCATSSNRGANTIYFGEGSWLTVV.